This TCR beta chain was found in a study of OX40 agonist ivuxolimab in advanced cancers. General observations from the study: Nonresponders included some who also had low normalized T-cell clonal expansion. By week 6 at 0.1 to 3.0 mg/kg, blood CD4+ and CD8+ T cells had expanded clonally.

V gave up 6 bases and J gave up 6 bases; unmatched junction bases: 5. In germline, CDR1 is MNHNY, CDR2 SVGAGI (reference sequence). The CDR3 is made up of 13 amino acids. Profiling relied on immunoSEQ multiplex PCR, and the TCRdb table lists in-frame clones only, not all of them. The sample has 30,000 or so clones, 79% seen once. With respect to this clone: No antigen is known for it.

The TCR originated in an adult with an advanced solid tumor such as melanoma, head and neck, liver or kidney cancer. Sequences were derived from CD4+ or CD8+ T cells sorted from blood, sampled in a trial of the OX40 agonist ivuxolimab. The V call is TRBV6-6, the J call TRBJ1-2, with TRBD1 identical over 9 bases. The CDR3 sequence: CASSRDREDGYTF. In nucleotides, the CDR3 is TGTGCCAGCAGCCGGGACAGGGAAGATGGCTACACCTTC.